This T cell receptor (beta chain) was sequenced during a study of cytomegalovirus exposure and HLA in healthy donors. Study outcomes and limitations: The authors confirmed in vitro that a few CMV-associated chains were specific for CMV antigens.

With 60 Vbeta and 13 Jbeta primers, the PCR was carried out. Clones were sequenced by immunoSEQ multiplex PCR, and TCRdb holds only the in-frame ones, with some missing. The repertoire consists of about 59,000 clones, with approximately 80% occurring once and the leading ten covering under 5%. Germline loops: CDR1 SGDLS, CDR2 YYNGEE. Trimming cost V 0 bases and J 3 bases; bases outside gene matches: 5. The CDR3 runs 15 residues. This clone has more than one count but fewer than ten. The antigen is unknown. The sample was PBMCs. The rearrangement uses TRBV9 and TRBJ2-7; 8 bases match TRBD2. The sequence came from a middle-aged woman in good health and CMV-seronegative. The CDR3 reads CASSVAGGPIYEQYF. CDR3 nucleotides: TGTGCCAGCAGCGTAGCGGGAGGGCCTATCTACGAGCAGTACTTC.